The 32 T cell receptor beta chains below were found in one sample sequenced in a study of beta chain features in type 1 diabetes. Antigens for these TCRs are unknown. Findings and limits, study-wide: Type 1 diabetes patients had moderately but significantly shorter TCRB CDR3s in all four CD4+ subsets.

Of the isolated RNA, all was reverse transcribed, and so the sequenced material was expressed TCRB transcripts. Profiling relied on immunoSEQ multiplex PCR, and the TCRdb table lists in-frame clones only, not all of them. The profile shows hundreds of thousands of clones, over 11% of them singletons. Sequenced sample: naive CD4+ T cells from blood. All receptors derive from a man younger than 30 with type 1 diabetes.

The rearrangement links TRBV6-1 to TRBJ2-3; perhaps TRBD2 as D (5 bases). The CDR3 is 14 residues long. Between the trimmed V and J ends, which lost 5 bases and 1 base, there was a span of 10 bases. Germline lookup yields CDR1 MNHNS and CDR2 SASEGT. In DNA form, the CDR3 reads TGTGCCAGCAGTAAGAGCGGCGGCACAGATACGCAGTATTTT. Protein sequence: CASSKSGGTDTQYF.

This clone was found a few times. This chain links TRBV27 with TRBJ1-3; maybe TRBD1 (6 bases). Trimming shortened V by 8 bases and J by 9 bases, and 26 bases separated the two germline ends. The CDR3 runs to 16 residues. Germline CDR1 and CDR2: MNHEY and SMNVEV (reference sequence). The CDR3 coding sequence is TGTGCCAGCCGCCCCTTGAGGGGGAATTCTCAGGGCACCATATATTTT. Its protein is CASRPLRGNSQGTIYF.

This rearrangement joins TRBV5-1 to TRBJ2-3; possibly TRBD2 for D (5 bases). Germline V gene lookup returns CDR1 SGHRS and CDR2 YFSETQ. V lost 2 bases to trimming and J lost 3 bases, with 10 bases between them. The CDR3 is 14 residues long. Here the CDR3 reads CASSLGGFTDTQYF. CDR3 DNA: TGCGCCAGCAGCTTAGGCGGGTTTACAGATACGCAGTATTTT.

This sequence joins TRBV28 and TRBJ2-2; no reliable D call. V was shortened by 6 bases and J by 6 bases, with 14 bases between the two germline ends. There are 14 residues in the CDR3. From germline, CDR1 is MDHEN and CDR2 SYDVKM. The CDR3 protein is CASSRQTLSGELFF. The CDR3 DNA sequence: TGTGCCAGCAGCCGACAAACCCTATCCGGGGAGCTGTTTTTT.

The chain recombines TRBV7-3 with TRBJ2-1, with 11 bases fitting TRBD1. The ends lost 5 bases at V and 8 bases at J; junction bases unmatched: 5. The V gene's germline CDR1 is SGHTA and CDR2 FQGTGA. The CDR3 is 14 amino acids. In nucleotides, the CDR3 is TGTGCCAGCAGCCTCGGACAGGGGGCCTATGAGCAGTTCTTC. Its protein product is CASSLGQGAYEQFF.

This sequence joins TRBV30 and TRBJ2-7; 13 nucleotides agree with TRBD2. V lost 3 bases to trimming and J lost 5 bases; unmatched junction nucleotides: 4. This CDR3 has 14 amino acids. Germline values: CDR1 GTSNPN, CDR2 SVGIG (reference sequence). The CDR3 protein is CAWRGTSGIHEQYF. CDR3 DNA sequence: TGTGCCTGGAGAGGGACTAGCGGGATCCACGAGCAGTACTTC.

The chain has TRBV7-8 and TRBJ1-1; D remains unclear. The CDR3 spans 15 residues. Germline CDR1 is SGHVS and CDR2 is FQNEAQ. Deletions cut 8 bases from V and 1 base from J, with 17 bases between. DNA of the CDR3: TGTGCCAGCTCCGAGAATGGCATGTCGAACACTGAAGCTTTCTTT. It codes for CASSENGMSNTEAFF.

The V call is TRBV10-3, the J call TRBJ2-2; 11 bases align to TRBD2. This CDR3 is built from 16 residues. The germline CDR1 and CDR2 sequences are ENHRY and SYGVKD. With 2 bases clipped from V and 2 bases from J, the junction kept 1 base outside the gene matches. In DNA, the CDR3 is TGTGCCATCAGTGAGACTAGCGGGGGTAACACCGGGGAGCTGTTTTTT. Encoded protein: CAISETSGGNTGELFF.

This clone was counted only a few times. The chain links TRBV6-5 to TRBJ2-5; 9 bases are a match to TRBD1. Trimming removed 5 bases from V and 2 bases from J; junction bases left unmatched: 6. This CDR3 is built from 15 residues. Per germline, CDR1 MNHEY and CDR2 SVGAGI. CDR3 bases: TGTGCCAGCAGTCGACAGGGGGTGGGTCAAGAGACCCAGTACTTC. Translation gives CASSRQGVGQETQYF.

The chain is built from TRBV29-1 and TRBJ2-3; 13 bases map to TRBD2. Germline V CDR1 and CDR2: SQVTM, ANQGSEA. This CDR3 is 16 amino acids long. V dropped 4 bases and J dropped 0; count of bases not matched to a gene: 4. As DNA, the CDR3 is TGCAGCGTTGTCGGACTAGCGGGAGTTAGCACAGATACGCAGTATTTT. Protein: CSVVGLAGVSTDTQYF.

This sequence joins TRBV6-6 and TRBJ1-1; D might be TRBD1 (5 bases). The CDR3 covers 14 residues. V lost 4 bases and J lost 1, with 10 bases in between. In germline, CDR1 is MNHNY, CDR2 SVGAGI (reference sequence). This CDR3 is CASSLVDRNTEAFF. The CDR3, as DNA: TGTGCCAGCAGTTTGGTCGACAGGAACACTGAAGCTTTCTTT.

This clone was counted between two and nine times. The DNA of the CDR3 is TGTGCCAGCAGCCCGACAGTGTCTGGCTACACCTTC. Encoded protein: CASSPTVSGYTF. J is TRBJ1-2 and V is TRBV7-2; TRBD1 might be the D (5 bases). Germline V gives CDR1 SGHTA, CDR2 FQGNSA. Trimming removed 5 bases at V and 7 bases at J, with 11 bases between. The CDR3 runs to 12 residues.

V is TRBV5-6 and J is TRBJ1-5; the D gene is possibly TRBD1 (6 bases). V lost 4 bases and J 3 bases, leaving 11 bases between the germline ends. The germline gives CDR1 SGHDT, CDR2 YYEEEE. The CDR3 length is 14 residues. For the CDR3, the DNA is TGTGCCAGCAGCATTGGACAGCCCAATCAGCCCCAGCATTTT. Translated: CASSIGQPNQPQHF.

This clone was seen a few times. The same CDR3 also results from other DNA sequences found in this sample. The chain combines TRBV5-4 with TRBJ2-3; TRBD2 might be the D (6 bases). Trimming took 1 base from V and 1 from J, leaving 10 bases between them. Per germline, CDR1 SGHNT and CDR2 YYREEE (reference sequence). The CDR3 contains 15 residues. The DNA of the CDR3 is TGTGCCAGCAGCTTGCGGGGGTTCGGCACAGATACGCAGTATTTT. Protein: CASSLRGFGTDTQYF. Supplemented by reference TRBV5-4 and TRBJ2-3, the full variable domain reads ETGVTQSPTHLIKTRGQQVTLRCSSQSGHNTVSWYQQALGQGPQFIFQYYREEENGRGNFPPRFSGLQFPNYSSELNVNALELDDSALYLCASSLRGFGTDTQYFGPGTRLTVL.

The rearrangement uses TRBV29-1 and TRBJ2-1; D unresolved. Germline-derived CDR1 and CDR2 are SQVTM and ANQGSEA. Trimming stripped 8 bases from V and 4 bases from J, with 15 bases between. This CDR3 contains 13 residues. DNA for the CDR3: TGCAGCTTCGAACCGGGCCGTTACAATGAGCAGTTCTTC. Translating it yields CSFEPGRYNEQFF.

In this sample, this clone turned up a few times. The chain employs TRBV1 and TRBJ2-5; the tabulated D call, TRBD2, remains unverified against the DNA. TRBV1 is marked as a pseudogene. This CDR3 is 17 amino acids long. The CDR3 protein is CTSSQETSGKTQETQYF. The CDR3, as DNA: TGCACCAGCAGCCAAGAGACTAGCGGGAAGACCCAAGAGACCCAGTACTTC.

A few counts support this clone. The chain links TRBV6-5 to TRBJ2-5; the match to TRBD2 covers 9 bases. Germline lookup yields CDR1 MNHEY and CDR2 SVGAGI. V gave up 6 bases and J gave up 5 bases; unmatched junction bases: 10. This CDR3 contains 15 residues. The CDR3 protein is CASSRSGRLRETQYF. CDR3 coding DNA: TGTGCCAGCAGCCGAAGCGGGAGGTTACGGGAGACCCAGTACTTC.

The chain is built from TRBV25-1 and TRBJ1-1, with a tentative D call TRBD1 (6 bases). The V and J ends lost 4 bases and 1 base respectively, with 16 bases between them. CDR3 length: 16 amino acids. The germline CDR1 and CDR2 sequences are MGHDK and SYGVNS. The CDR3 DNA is TGTGCCAGCAGTGCACAGGGTCGTGGGGCGAACACTGAAGCTTTCTTT. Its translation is CASSAQGRGANTEAFF.

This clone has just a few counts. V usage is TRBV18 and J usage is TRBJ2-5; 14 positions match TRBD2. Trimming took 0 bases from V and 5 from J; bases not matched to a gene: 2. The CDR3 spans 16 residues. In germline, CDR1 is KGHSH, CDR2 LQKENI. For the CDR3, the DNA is TGTGCCAGCTCACCACCGGGGACTAGCGGGAGCGAGACCCAGTACTTC. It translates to CASSPPGTSGSETQYF.

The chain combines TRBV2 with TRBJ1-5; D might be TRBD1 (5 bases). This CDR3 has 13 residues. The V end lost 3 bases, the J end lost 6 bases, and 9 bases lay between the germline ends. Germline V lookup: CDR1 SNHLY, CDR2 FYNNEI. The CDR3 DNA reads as TGTGCCAGCAGTGACGACAGTCGTCAGCCCCAGCATTTT. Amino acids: CASSDDSRQPQHF.

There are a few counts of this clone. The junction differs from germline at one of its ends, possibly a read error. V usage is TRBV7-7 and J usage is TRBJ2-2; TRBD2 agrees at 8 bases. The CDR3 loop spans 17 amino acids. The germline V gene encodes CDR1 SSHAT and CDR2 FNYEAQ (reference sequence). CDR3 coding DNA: TGTGCTAGCAGCTTAGCGGGACACCTTACGAACACCGGGGAGCTGTTTTTT. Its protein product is CASSLAGHLTNTGELFF.

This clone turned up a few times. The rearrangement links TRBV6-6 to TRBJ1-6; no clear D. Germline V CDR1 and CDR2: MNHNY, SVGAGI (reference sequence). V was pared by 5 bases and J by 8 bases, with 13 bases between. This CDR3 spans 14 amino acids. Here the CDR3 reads CASSNGLGDSPLHF. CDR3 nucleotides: TGTGCCAGCAGTAATGGGCTGGGTGATTCACCCCTCCACTTT.

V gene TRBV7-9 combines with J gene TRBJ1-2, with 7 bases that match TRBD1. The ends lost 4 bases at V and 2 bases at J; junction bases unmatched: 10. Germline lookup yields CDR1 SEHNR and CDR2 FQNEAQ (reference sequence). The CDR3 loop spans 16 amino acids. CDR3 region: CASSSYGGQDNYGYTF. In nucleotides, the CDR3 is TGTGCCAGCAGCTCCTACGGCGGACAGGACAACTATGGCTACACCTTC.

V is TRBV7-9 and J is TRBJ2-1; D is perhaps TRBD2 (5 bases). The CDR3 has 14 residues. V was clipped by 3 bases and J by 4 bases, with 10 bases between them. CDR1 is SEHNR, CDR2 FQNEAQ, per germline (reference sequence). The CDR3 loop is CASSFATGYNEQFF. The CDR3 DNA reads TGTGCCAGCAGCTTTGCTACGGGGTACAATGAGCAGTTCTTC.

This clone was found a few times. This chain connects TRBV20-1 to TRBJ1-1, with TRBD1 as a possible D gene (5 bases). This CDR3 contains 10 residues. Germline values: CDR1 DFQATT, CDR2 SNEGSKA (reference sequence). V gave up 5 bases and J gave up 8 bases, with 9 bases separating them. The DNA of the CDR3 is TGCAGTGCTGCTCGGGACGAAGCTTTCTTT. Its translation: CSAARDEAFF.

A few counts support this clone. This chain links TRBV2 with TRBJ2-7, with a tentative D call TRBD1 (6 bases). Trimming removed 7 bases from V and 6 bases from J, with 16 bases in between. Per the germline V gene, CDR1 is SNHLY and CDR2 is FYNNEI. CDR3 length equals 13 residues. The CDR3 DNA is TGTGCCAGCACTATGGATGGGGGCTTCGAGCAGTACTTC. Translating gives CASTMDGGFEQYF.

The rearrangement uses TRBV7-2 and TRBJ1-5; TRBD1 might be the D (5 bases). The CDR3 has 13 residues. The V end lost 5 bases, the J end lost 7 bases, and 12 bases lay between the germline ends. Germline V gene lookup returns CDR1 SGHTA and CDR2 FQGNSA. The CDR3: CASSARGGQPQHF. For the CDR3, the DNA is TGTGCCAGCAGCGCAAGGGGTGGCCAGCCCCAGCATTTT.

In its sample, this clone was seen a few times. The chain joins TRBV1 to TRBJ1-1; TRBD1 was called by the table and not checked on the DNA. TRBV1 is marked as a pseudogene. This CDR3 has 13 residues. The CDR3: CTSSRSGNTEAFF. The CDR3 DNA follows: TGCACCAGCAGCCGGTCAGGGAACACTGAAGCTTTCTTT.

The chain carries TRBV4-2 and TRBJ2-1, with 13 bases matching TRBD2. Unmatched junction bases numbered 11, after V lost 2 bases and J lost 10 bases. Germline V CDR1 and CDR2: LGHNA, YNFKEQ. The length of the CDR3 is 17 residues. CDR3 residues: CASSQQLAGGPVGEQFF. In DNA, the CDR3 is TGTGCCAGCAGCCAACAACTAGCGGGAGGGCCTGTAGGCGAGCAGTTCTTC.

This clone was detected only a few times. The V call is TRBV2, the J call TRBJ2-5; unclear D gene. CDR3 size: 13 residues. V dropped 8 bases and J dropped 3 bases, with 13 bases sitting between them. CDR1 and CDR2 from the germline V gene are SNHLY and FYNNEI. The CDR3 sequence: CASGPEQEETQYF. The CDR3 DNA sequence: TGTGCCAGCGGACCAGAACAAGAAGAGACCCAGTACTTC.

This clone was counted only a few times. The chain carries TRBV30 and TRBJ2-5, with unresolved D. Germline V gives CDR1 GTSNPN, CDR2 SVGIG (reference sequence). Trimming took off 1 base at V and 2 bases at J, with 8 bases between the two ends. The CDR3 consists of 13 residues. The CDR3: CAWSGLLQETQYF. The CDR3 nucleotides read TGTGCCTGGAGTGGGCTCTTACAAGAGACCCAGTACTTC.

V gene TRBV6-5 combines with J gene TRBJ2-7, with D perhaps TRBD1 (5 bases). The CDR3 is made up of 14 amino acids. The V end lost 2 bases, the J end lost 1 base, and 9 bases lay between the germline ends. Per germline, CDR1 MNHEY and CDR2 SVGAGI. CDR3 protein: CASSYQGESYEQYF. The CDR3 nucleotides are TGTGCCAGCAGTTACCAGGGTGAGTCCTACGAGCAGTACTTC.